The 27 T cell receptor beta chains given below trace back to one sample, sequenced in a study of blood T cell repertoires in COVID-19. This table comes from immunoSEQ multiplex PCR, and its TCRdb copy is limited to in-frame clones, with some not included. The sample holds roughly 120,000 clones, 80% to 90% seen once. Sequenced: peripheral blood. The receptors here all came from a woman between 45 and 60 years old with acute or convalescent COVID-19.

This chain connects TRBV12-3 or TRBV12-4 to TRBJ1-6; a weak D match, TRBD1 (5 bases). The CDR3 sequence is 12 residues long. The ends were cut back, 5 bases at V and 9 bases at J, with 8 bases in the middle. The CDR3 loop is CASSQGSSPLHF. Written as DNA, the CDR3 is TGTGCCAGCAGTCAGGGAAGTTCACCCCTCCACTTT.

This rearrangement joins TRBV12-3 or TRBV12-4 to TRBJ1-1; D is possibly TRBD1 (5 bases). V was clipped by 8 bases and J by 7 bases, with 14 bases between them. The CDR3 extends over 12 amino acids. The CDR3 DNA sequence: TGTGCCAGCGCCCCCGGGGGTCTTGAAGCTTTCTTT. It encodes CASAPGGLEAFF.

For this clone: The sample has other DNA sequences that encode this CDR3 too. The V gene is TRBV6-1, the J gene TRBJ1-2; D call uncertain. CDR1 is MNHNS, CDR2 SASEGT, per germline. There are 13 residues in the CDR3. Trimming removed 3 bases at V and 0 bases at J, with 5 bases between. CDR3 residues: CASSESANYGYTF. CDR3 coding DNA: TGTGCCAGCAGTGAGTCGGCTAACTATGGCTACACCTTC.

In nucleotides, the CDR3 is TGTGCCAGCAGCTCACAAGAGACCCAGTACTTC. It encodes CASSSQETQYF. V and J are TRBV7-2 and TRBJ2-5; no definite D call. V was shortened by 4 bases and J by 2 bases, with 2 bases between the two germline ends. CDR1 is SGHTA and CDR2 is FQGNSA in the germline V gene. The CDR3 consists of 11 residues.

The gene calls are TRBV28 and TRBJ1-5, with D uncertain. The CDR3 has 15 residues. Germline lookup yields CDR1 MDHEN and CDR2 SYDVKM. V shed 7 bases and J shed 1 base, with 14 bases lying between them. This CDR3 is CASIDIVRSNQPQHF. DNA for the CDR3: TGTGCCAGCATCGACATAGTAAGGAGCAATCAGCCCCAGCATTTT. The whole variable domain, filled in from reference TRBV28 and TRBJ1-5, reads DVKVTQSSRYLVKRTGEKVFLECVQDMDHENMFWYRQDPGLGLRLIYFSYDVKMKEKGDIPEGYSVSREKKERFSLILESASTNQTSMYLCASIDIVRSNQPQHFGDGTRLSIL.

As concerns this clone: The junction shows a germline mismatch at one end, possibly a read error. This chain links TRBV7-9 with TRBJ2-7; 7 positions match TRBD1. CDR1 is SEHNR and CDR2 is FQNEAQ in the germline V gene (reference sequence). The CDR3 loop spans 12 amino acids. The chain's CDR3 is CASSPGRQGKDF. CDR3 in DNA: TGTGCCAGCAGCCCAGGCCGACAGGGCAAGGACTTC.

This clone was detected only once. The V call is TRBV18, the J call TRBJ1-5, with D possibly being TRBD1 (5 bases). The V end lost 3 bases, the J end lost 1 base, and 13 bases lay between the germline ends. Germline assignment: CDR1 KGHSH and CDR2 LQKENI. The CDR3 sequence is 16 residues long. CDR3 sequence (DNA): TGTGCCAGCTCACCGATAGGGGTAAGGAGCAATCAGCCCCAGCATTTT. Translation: CASSPIGVRSNQPQHF.

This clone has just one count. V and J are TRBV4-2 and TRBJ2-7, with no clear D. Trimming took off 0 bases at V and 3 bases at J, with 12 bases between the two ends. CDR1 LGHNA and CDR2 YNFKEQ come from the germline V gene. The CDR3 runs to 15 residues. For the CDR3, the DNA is TGTGCCAGCAGCCAAGATAGAAGAGGTATCTACGAGCAGTACTTC. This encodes CASSQDRRGIYEQYF.

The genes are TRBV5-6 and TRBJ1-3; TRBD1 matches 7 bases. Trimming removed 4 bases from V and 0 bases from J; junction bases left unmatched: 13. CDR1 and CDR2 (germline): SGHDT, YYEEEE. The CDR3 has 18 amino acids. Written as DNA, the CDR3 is TGTGCCAGCAGCACCCTCCGGGACAGAAAAATCTCTGGAAACACCATATATTTT. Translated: CASSTLRDRKISGNTIYF.

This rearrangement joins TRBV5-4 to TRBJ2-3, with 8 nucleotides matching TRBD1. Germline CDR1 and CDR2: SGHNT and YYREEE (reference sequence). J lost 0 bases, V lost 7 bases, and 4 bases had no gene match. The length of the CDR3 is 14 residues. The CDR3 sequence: CASLRDRSTDTQYF. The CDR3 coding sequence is TGTGCCAGCCTGCGGGACAGGAGCACAGATACGCAGTATTTT.

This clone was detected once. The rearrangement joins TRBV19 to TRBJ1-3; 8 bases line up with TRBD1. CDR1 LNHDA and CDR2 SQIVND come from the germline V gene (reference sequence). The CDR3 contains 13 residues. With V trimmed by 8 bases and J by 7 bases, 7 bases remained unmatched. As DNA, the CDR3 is TGTGCCAGTCAGGACAGGGAGGCGAACACCATATATTTT. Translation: CASQDREANTIYF.

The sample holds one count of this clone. In DNA, the CDR3 is TGTGCCAGCAGCCCGGGGTCAAAAGAGACCCAGTACTTC. Translated: CASSPGSKETQYF. V usage is TRBV27 and J usage is TRBJ2-5, with D possibly being TRBD2 (5 bases). V shed 6 bases and J shed 3 bases, with 11 bases lying between them. The CDR3 length is 13 residues. The germline V gene encodes CDR1 MNHEY and CDR2 SMNVEV (reference sequence).

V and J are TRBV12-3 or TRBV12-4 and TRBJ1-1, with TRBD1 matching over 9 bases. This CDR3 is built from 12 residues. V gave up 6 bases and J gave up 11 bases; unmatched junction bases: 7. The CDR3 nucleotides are TGTGCCAGCAGCCCTTTACAGGGGGCCGCTTTCTTT. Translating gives CASSPLQGAAFF.

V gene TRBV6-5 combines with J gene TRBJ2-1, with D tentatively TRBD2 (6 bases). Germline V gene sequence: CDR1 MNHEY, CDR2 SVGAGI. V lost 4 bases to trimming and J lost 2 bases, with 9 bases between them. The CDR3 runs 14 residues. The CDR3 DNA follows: TGTGCCAGCAGTTCCGCGGGGCCCTACAATGAGCAGTTCTTC. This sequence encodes CASSSAGPYNEQFF.

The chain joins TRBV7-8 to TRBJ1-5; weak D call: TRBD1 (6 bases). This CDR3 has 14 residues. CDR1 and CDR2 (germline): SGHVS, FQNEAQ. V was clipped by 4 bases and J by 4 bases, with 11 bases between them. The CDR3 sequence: CASSSGQPNQPQHF. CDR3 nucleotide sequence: TGTGCCAGCAGCTCAGGACAGCCGAATCAGCCCCAGCATTTT. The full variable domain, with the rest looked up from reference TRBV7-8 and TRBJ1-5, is GAGVSQSPRYKVAKRGQDVALRCDPISGHVSLFWYQQALGQGPEFLTYFQNEAQLDKSGLPSDRFFAERPEGSVSTLKIQRTQQEDSAVYLCASSSGQPNQPQHFGDGTRLSIL.

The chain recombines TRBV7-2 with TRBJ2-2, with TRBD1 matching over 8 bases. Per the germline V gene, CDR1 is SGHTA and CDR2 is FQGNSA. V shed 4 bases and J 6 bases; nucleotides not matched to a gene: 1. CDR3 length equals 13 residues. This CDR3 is CASSSQGAGELFF. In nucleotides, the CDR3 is TGTGCCAGCAGCTCACAGGGGGCCGGGGAGCTGTTTTTT.

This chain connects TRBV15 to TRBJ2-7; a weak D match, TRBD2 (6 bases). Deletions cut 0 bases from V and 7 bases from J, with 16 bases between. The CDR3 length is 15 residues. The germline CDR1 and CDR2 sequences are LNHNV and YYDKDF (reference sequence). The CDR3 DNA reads TGTGCCACCAGCAGAGATCGGGAGCAGGGAAAAGAGCAGTACTTC. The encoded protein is CATSRDREQGKEQYF.

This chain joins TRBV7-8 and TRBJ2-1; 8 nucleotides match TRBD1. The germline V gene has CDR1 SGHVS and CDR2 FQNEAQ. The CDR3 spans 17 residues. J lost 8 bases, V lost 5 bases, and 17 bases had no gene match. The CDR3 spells CASSRPQQDRVRYEQFF. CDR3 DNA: TGTGCCAGCAGCCGACCTCAACAGGACAGGGTGAGATATGAGCAGTTCTTC.

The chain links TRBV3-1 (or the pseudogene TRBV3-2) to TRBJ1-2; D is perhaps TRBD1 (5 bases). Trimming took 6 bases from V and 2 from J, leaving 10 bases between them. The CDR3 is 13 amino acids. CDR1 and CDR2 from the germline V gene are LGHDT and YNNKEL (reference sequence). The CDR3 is CASRGGRNYGYTF. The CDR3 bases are TGTGCCAGCAGGGGGGGTCGCAACTATGGCTACACCTTC.

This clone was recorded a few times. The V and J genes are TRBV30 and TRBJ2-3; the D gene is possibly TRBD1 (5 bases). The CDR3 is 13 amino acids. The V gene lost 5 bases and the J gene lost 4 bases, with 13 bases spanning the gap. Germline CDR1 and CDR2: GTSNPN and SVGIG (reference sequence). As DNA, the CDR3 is TGTGCCTGGGCGGACAAGGGTCCAGATACGCAGTATTTT. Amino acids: CAWADKGPDTQYF.

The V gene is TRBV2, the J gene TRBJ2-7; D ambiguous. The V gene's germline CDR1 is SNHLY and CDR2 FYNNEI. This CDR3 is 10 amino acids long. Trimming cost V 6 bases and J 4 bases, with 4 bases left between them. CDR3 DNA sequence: TGTGCCAGCAGCATGTACGAGCAGTACTTC. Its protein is CASSMYEQYF.

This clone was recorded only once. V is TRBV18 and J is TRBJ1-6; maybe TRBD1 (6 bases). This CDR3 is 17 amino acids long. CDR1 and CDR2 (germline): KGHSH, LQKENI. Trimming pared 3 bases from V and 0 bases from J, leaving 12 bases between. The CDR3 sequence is CASSPPDRSSYNSPLHF. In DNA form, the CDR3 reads TGTGCCAGCTCACCCCCCGACAGGAGCTCCTATAATTCACCCCTCCACTTT.

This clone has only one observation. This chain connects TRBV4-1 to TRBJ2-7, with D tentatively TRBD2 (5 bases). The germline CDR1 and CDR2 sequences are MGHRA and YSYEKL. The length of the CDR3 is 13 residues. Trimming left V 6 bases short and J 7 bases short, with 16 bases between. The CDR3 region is CASRRAERGEQYF. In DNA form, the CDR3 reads TGCGCCAGCAGACGAGCCGAACGGGGAGAGCAGTACTTC.

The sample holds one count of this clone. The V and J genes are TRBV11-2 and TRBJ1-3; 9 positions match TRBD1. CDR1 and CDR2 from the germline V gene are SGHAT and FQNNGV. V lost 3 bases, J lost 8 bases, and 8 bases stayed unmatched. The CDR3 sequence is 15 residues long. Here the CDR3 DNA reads TGTGCCAGCAGCTTCCGGGACAGGGAGGCCGACACCATATATTTT. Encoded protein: CASSFRDREADTIYF.

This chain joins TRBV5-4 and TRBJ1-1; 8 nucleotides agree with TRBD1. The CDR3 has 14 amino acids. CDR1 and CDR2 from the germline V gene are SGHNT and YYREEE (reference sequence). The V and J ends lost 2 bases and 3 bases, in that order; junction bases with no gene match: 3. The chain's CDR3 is CASSLGTGYTEAFF. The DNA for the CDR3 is TGTGCCAGCAGCTTAGGGACAGGTTACACTGAAGCTTTCTTT.

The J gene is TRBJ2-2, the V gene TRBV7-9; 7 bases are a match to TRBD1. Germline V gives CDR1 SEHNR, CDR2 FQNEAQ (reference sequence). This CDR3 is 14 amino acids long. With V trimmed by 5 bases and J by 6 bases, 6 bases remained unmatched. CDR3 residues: CASSLGQAAGELFF. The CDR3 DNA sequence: TGTGCCAGCAGCCTAGGACAGGCGGCCGGGGAGCTGTTTTTT. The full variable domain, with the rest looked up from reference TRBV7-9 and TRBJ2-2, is DTGVSQNPRHKITKRGQNVTFRCDPISEHNRLYWYRQTLGQGPEFLTYFQNEAQLEKSRLLSDRFSAERPKGSFSTLEIQRTEQGDSAMYLCASSLGQAAGELFFGEGSRLTVL.

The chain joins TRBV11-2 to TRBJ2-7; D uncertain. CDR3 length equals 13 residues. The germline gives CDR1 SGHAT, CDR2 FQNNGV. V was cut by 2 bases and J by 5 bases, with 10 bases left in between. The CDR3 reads CASSLRVTHEQYF. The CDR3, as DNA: TGTGCCAGCAGCTTACGGGTTACCCACGAGCAGTACTTC.